A single sample is the source of the 19 T cell receptor beta chains below, sequenced in a study of blood T cells in healthy people across ages. The use of a sample-barcoded 5' primer and a J-beta primer mix characterized a second PCR of roughly 6 to 11 cycles. Using its own MiXCR run on the 5' RACE reads, TCRdb lists one record per CDR3 protein. The data contain fewer than 950,000 distinct CDR3 sequences, about 53% of them singletons. Sequenced material: blood. The receptor set was obtained from an older man in good health.

This clonotype appeared once. A read error may account for a junction end that differs from germline. The chain couples TRBV9 to TRBJ2-5, with D tentatively TRBD1 (5 bases). Germline CDR1 reads SGDLS; CDR2 reads YYNGEE. CDR3 length equals 15 residues. The DNA of the CDR3 is TGTGCCAGCAGCCCTATGCAGGGTCGGCAAGAGACTCAGTACTTC. Its translation: CASSPMQGRQETQYF.

The chain links TRBV10-3 to TRBJ2-1, with D perhaps matching TRBD1 (5 bases). The DNA matches TRBJ2-7 better at its end, which makes the J call doubtful. The CDR3 has 13 residues. Germline V gene sequence: CDR1 ENHRY, CDR2 SYGVKD. The CDR3 bases are TGTGCCATCAGTGAGTCAGGGGCTCACGAGCAGTACTTC. It specifies CAISESGAHEQYF.

CDR3 coding DNA: TGTGCCATCAGGAGGGGCCCGAGCACAGATACGCAGTATTTT. It yields the protein CAIRRGPSTDTQYF. The rearrangement uses TRBV10-3 and TRBJ2-3; D might be TRBD1 or TRBD2, each matching 5 bases. Germline V gene data show CDR1 as ENHRY and CDR2 as SYGVKD. The V and J ends lost 6 bases and 0 bases respectively, with 10 bases between them. This CDR3 is built from 14 residues.

The chain couples TRBV14 to TRBJ2-5; the D is unclear. The CDR3 is made up of 15 amino acids. Trimming cost V 4 bases and J 2 bases, with 14 bases left between them. The V gene's germline CDR1 is SGHDN and CDR2 FVKESK. In DNA, the CDR3 is TGTGCCAGCAGCCCGACTGGACCCATACAAGAGACCCAGTACTTC. This codes for CASSPTGPIQETQYF.

The CDR3 is CSVKRGMNTEAFF. As DNA, the CDR3 is TGCAGCGTTAAACGGGGCATGAACACTGAAGCTTTCTTT. The chain uses TRBV29-1 and TRBJ1-1; D possibly corresponds to TRBD1 (5 bases). This CDR3 is 13 amino acids long. From germline, CDR1 is SQVTM and CDR2 ANQGSEA. Trimming left V 5 bases short and J 0 bases short, with 10 bases between.

This clonotype was picked up a small number of times. The gene calls are TRBV10-3 and TRBJ1-6; a possible D gene is TRBD1 (6 bases). Germline lookup yields CDR1 ENHRY and CDR2 SYGVKD. The CDR3 runs 14 residues. V was pared by 2 bases and J by 7 bases, with 9 bases between. CDR3 DNA: TGTGCCATCAGTGAGGGTAGGGGGAATTCACCCCTCCACTTT. Its protein product is CAISEGRGNSPLHF.

This chain joins TRBV6-2 or TRBV6-3 and TRBJ2-7, with D unresolved. V lost 2 bases and J lost 5, with 4 bases in between. Germline V gene lookup returns CDR1 MNHEY and CDR2 SVGEGT. The length of the CDR3 is 11 residues. The CDR3 spells CASSYSHEQYF. CDR3 DNA: TGTGCCAGCAGTTACAGCCACGAGCAGTACTTC.

There are a few counts of this clonotype. The V and J genes are TRBV7-2 and TRBJ1-1; D remains ambiguous. V was trimmed by 1 base and J by 1 base, leaving 19 bases between them. Germline-derived CDR1 and CDR2 are SGHTA and FQGNSA. The CDR3 totals 18 residues. The CDR3 DNA reads as TGTGCCAGCAGCTTAGGACCCTCCGGTGGAGGGAGGAACACTGAAGCTTTCTTT. This translates into CASSLGPSGGGRNTEAFF.

The table lists this clonotype with a few counts. This chain connects TRBV29-1 to TRBJ2-6, with D tentatively TRBD2 (7 bases). This CDR3 spans 14 amino acids. V was pared by 4 bases and J by 4 bases, with 11 bases between. Germline V gene lookup returns CDR1 SQVTM and CDR2 ANQGSEA. CDR3 amino acids: CSVGGGPGANVLTF. CDR3 nucleotide sequence: TGCAGCGTTGGGGGGGGGCCAGGGGCCAACGTCCTGACTTTC.

The chain links TRBV24-1 to TRBJ1-1, with D tentatively TRBD1 (5 bases). V was clipped by 3 bases and J by 8 bases, with 12 bases between them. The CDR3 is 13 amino acids. CDR1 and CDR2 from the germline V gene are KGHDR and SFDVKD. In nucleotides, the CDR3 is TGTGCCACCAGTGATGGAGGATGGGGGGAAGCTTTCTTT. The encoded protein is CATSDGGWGEAFF.

The CDR3 spells CASSLGSAGKPETQYF. Written as DNA, the CDR3 is TGTGCCAGCAGTTTAGGTTCGGCAGGGAAACCAGAGACCCAGTACTTC. The chain employs TRBV27 and TRBJ2-5; D perhaps matches TRBD1 (5 bases). This CDR3 is built from 16 residues. V lost 2 bases and J lost 4, with 17 bases in between. From germline, CDR1 is MNHEY and CDR2 SMNVEV (reference sequence).

The gene calls are TRBV2 and TRBJ2-3; weak D call: TRBD2 (5 bases). CDR3 size: 14 residues. V shed 8 bases and J shed 2 bases, with 14 bases lying between them. Germline values: CDR1 SNHLY, CDR2 FYNNEI. CDR3 region: CASHADGDTDTQYF. The CDR3 region has the DNA TGTGCCAGCCATGCGGACGGGGACACAGATACGCAGTATTTT. The variable domain in full, with the rest retrieved from reference TRBV2 and TRBJ2-3, is EPEVTQTPSHQVTQMGQEVILRCVPISNHLYFYWYRQILGQKVEFLVSFYNNEISEKSEIFDDQFSVERPDGSNFTLKIRSTKLEDSAMYFCASHADGDTDTQYFGPGTRLTVL.

This clonotype came up a few times. The J gene is TRBJ2-5, the V gene TRBV7-9, with D possibly matching TRBD2 (6 bases). The length of the CDR3 is 17 residues. The germline V gene encodes CDR1 SEHNR and CDR2 FQNEAQ (reference sequence). V lost 4 bases to trimming and J lost 5 bases, with 23 bases between them. This chain's CDR3 is CASSSSGVVLKGETQYF. In DNA, the CDR3 is TGTGCCAGCAGCTCTTCGGGGGTCGTCCTTAAGGGCGAGACCCAGTACTTC. The full variable domain, its missing parts supplied by reference TRBV7-9 and TRBJ2-5, is DTGVSQNPRHKITKRGQNVTFRCDPISEHNRLYWYRQTLGQGPEFLTYFQNEAQLEKSRLLSDRFSAERPKGSFSTLEIQRTEQGDSAMYLCASSSSGVVLKGETQYFGPGTRLLVL.

This sequence joins TRBV2 and TRBJ2-7; possibly TRBD2 for D (5 bases). CDR3 length: 14 amino acids. The germline V gene has CDR1 SNHLY and CDR2 FYNNEI. The V and J ends lost 8 bases and 6 bases respectively, with 20 bases between them. The CDR3 nucleotides are TGTGCCAGCCTAGCAAGCGTTGGAAAGTCCGAGCAGTACTTC. Translated, it gives CASLASVGKSEQYF.

V usage is TRBV20-1 and J usage is TRBJ2-6; D might be TRBD1 (6 bases). CDR1 and CDR2 (germline): DFQATT, SNEGSKA (reference sequence). The CDR3 is made up of 15 amino acids. The V end lost 4 bases, the J end lost 0 bases, and 10 bases lay between the germline ends. The CDR3 region is CSAMGAASGANVLTF. The CDR3 coding sequence is TGCAGTGCTATGGGGGCCGCCTCTGGGGCCAACGTCCTGACTTTC.

This chain connects TRBV7-2 to TRBJ1-5; 8 nucleotides match TRBD1. The CDR3 is 15 residues long. With 6 bases clipped from V and 1 base from J, the junction kept 5 bases outside the gene matches. Germline lookup yields CDR1 SGHTA and CDR2 FQGNSA. Here the CDR3 reads CASSSTGASNQPQHF. CDR3 coding DNA: TGTGCCAGCAGTTCGACAGGGGCGAGCAATCAGCCCCAGCATTTT. The variable domain in full, completed from reference TRBV7-2 and TRBJ1-5, reads GAGVSQSPSNKVTEKGKDVELRCDPISGHTALYWYRQSLGQGLEFLIYFQGNSAPDKSGLPSDRFSAERTGGSVSTLTIQRTQQEDSAVYLCASSSTGASNQPQHFGDGTRLSIL.

As concerns this clonotype: This clone may be a read error of a much larger clone one base away. The chain has TRBV3-1 and TRBJ2-1; 7 positions agree with TRBD2. This CDR3 region has 15 residues. Germline lookup yields CDR1 LGHDT and CDR2 YNNKEL (reference sequence). V was clipped by 0 bases and J by 13 bases; unmatched bases: 12. CDR3 bases: TGTGCCAGCAGCCAAGACATAGCGGGTTTTGAGACCCAGTTCTTC. Translated: CASSQDIAGFETQFF.

This clonotype was counted between two and nine times. The V gene is TRBV7-9, the J gene TRBJ2-1, with 11 nucleotides matching TRBD1. The CDR3 is 15 amino acids. Germline assignment: CDR1 SEHNR and CDR2 FQNEAQ (reference sequence). The ends lost 2 bases at V and 7 bases at J; junction bases unmatched: 4. DNA of the CDR3: TGTGCCAGCAGCTTACGGGGACAGGGGGGAAATGAGCAGTTCTTC. This sequence encodes CASSLRGQGGNEQFF.

The rearrangement uses TRBV7-2 and TRBJ1-5, with 7 bases fitting TRBD1. V dropped 3 bases and J dropped 6; count of bases not matched to a gene: 8. The CDR3 extends over 15 amino acids. Germline lookup yields CDR1 SGHTA and CDR2 FQGNSA. CDR3 DNA: TGTGCCAGCAGCTTCCAGGGGGGCTTGAGTCAGCCCCAGCATTTT. This encodes CASSFQGGLSQPQHF.